The entry that follows covers one TCR beta chain sequence. One entry per CDR3 protein, called by TCRdb with MiXCR from the reads. The repertoire consists of around 550,000 distinct CDR3 sequences, with roughly 29% occurring once and the leading ten covering roughly 13%. The sample comes from a study of T cell repertoires in cytomegalovirus infection. The germline gives CDR1 SQVTM, CDR2 ANQGSEA. V lost 4 bases and J 3 bases, leaving 7 bases between the germline ends. CDR3 length: 11 residues. The sample was PBMCs. This chain joins TRBV29-1 and TRBJ2-7, with a weak D call TRBD2 (5 bases). The receptor's source is a human donor in good health (CMV status not recorded). Some clones in this sample may be carry-over from other donors' samples. The CDR3 coding sequence is TGCAGCGTTGGAGAGGGCTACGAGCAGTACTTC. Its protein is CSVGEGYEQYF.